This T cell receptor beta chain stems from a study of metastatic and nonmetastatic thyroid tumors. Findings and limits, study-wide: Significantly greater TCR beta diversity was reportedly found in malignant thyroid tumors than in benign nodules (in blood and tumor).

This clone has a handful of counts. Its antigen is unidentified. Every patient underwent thyroid surgery untreated. Original data processing: Building a distant-metastasis classifier for papillary thyroid cancer drew on CDR3 differences across clinicopathological groups. TCRdb reassembled clones from the PCR reads with MiXCR. The V and J calls follow TCRdb's processing rather than the paper's. Among fewer than 15,000 clones listed, approximately 30% were seen once. Germline V lookup: CDR1 MNHEY, CDR2 SVGAGI. V was trimmed by 0 bases and J by 7 bases, leaving 10 bases between them. The CDR3 extends over 14 amino acids.

Sequencing was performed on tumor tissue. The receptor was derived from a male donor with papillary thyroid cancer or a benign thyroid nodule (not recorded which). Some clones in this sample may be carry-over from other donors' samples. V gene TRBV6-5 combines with J gene TRBJ2-1; no firm D call. DNA for the CDR3: TGTGCCAGCAGTTACTCGCGCGGCAGGAATGAGCAGTTCTTC. Amino acid sequence: CASSYSRGRNEQFF.